This entry is about one T cell receptor (beta chain). The source of the sample is a study of cytomegalovirus exposure and HLA in healthy donors. The PCR ran on 60 Vbeta and 13 Jbeta primers. Profiling relied on immunoSEQ multiplex PCR, and the TCRdb table lists in-frame clones only, not all of them. The data contain some 170,000 clones, 70% to 80% of them singletons. Germline V gives CDR1 KGHSH, CDR2 LQKENI. The CDR3 is 15 amino acids. V lost 3 bases to trimming and J lost 0 bases, with 11 bases between them. The sequenced sample was PBMCs. This clonotype originated in a man younger than 30 in good health and CMV-seropositive. The V gene is TRBV18, the J gene TRBJ1-1; D uncertain. For the CDR3, the DNA is TGTGCCAGCTCACCTCAAAAGAACATGAACACTGAAGCTTTCTTT. It is translated as CASSPQKNMNTEAFF.